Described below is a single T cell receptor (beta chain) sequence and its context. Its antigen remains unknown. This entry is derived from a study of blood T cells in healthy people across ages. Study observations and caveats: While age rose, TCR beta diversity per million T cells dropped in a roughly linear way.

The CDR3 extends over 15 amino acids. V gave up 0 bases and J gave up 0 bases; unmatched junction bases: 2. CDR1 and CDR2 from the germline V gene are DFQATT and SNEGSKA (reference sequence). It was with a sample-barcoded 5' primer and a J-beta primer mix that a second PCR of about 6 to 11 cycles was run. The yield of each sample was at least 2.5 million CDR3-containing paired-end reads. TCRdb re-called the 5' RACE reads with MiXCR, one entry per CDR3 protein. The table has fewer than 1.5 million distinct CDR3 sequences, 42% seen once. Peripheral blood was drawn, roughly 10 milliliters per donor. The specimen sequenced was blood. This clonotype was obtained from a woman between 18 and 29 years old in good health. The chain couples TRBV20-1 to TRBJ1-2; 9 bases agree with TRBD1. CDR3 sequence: CSAREGDRANYGYTF. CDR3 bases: TGCAGTGCTAGAGAGGGGGACAGGGCTAACTATGGCTACACCTTC.